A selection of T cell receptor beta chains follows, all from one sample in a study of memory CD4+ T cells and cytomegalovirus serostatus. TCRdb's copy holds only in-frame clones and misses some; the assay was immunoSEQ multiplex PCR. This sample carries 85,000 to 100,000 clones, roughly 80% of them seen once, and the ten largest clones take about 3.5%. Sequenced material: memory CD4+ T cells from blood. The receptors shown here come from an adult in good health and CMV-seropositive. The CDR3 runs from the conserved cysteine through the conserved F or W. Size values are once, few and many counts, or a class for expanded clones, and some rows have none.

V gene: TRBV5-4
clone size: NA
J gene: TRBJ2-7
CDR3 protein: CASSPGTSRGFYEQYF

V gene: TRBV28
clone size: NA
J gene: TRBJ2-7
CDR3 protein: CASSASGTSGTYEQYF

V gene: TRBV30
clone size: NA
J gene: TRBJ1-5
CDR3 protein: CAWSVQQNQPQHF

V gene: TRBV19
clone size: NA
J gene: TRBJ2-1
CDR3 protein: CASSTLVGNEQFF

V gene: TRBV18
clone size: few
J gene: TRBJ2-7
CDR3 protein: CASTGGQGPYEQYF

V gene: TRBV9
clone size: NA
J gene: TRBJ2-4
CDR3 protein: CASSVDSGLAKNIQYF

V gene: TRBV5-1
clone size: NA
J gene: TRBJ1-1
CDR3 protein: CASSLGGAGTEAFF

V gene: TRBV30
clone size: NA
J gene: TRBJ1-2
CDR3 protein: CAWSVRWGIGYGYTF

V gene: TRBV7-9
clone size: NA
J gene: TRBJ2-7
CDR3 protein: CASSTQQGSYEQYF

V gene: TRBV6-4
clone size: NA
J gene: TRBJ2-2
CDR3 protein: CASSARRRGGAGELFF

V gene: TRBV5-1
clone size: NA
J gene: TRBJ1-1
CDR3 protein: CASSLTRNSLNTEAFF

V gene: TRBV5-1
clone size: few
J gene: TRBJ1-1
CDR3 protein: CASSLDPGTTEAFF

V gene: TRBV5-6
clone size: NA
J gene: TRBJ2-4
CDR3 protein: CASSFRQTAKNIQYF

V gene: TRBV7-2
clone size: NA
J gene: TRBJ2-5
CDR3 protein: CASSRVGGETQYF

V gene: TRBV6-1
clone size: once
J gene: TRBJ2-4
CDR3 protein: CASSDGTINIQYF

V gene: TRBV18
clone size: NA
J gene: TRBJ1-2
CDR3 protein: CASSPEPNYGYTF

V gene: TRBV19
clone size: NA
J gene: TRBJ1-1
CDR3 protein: CASSITRNTEAFF

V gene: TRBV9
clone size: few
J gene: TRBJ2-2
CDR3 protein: CASSVGAGAATGELFF

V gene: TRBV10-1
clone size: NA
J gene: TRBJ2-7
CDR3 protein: CASSDESDRSSYEQYF

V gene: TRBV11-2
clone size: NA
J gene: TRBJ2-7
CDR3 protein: CASSLGQGATYEQYF

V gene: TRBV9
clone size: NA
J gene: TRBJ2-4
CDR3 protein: CASSPHRAKNIQYF

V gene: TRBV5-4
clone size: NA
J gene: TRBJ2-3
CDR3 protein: CASTSQDTQYF

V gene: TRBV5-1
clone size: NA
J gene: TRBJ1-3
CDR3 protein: CASSSNPGNTIYF

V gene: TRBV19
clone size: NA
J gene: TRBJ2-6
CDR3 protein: CASSPGGPGANVLTF

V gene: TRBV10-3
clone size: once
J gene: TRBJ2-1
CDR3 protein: CAISDSTRGVNEQFF

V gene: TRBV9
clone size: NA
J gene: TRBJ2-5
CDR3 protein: CASSVGPTRGQETQYF

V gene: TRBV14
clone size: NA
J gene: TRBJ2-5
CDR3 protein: CASSPQSAYQETQYF

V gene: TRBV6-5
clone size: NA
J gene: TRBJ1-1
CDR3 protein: CASSYRADLNTEAFF

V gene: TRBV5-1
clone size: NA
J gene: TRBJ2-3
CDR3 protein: CASSLARLITDTQYF

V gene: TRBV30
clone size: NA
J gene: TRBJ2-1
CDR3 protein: CAWTSRTSGLSEQFF

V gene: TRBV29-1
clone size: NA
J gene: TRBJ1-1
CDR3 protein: CSVIRTGEGSEAFF

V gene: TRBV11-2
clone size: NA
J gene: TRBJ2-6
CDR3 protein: CASSLNRGYSGANVLTF

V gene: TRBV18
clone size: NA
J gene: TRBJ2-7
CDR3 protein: CASSPTIKGLDYEQYF

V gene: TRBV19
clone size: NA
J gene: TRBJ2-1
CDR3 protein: CASSMRAGGTTRLNEQFF

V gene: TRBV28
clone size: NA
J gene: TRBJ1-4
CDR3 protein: CASSFADGATNEKLFF

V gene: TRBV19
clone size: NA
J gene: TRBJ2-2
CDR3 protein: CASSISTVNTGELFF

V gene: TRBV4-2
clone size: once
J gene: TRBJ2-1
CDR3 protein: CASSQETSGNYNEQFF

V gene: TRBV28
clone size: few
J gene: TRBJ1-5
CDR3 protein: CASSLGVAEQPQHF

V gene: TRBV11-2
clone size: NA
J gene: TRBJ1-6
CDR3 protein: CASSFRRDRGWSPLHF

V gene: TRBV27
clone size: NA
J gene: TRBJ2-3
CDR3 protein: CASKPQTSSTDTQYF

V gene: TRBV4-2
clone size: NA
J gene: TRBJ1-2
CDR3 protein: CASSQAPDRGYTF

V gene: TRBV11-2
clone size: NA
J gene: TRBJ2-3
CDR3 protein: CASSPPAVTDTQYF

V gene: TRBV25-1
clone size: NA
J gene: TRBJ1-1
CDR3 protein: CASSVQGRGTEAFF

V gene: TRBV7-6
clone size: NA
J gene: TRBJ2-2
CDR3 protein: CASSLEVPSNTGELFF

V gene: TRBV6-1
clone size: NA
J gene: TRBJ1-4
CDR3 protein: CASSEWGSGATKKLFF

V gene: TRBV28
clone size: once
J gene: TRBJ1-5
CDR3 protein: CASRKGTVTQPQHF

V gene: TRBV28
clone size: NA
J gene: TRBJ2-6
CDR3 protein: CASSSHTGVRSGANVLTF

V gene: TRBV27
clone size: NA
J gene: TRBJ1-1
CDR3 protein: CASSRGQGLRRFF

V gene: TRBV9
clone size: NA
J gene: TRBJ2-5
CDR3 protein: CASSVVGREGETQYF

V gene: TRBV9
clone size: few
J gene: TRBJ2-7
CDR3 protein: CASSVGLAGNEQYF

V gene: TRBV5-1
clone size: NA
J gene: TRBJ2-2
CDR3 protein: CASTGLTNTGELFF